This T cell receptor (beta chain) was observed in a study of blood T cell repertoires in COVID-19. Looking at the study overall: Sites in the United States, Italy and Spain provided acute and convalescent COVID-19 samples. The cDNA or gDNA used as material had been derived from T cells, B-cell-depleted T cells, or PBMCs.

From germline, CDR1 is SGHDT and CDR2 YYEEEE. V gave up 4 bases and J gave up 2 bases, with 12 bases separating them. This CDR3 contains 14 residues. As handled by the study authors: It was from reference gene primer amplification that nucleated cell counts were estimated. Clones were read by immunoSEQ multiplex PCR, and TCRdb kept only the in-frame ones, dropping some. V and J calls plus clone size are reproduced from that table; the DNA served to infer D and trimming. The table shows roughly 70,000 clones, with approximately 90% occurring only once. The chain has TRBV5-6 and TRBJ1-1, with unresolved D. Sequenced material: peripheral blood. This receptor was obtained from a human donor in a cohort sampled during active COVID-19. The CDR3 loop reads CASSPGNPNTEAFF. The CDR3 DNA is TGTGCCAGCAGCCCGGGAAATCCCAACACTGAAGCTTTCTTT.